This TCR beta chain appears in the sequencing data of a study of T cells in Graves' hyperthyroidism and ophthalmopathy. Looking at the study overall: The initial diagnosis was the point when peripheral blood was collected, ahead of any treatment.

Researchers amplified the TCR beta CDR3 regions from RNA transcripts. RT-PCR in the first round (using the HTBI primer set) targeted the TCR CDR3. MiXCR was run by TCRdb on the multiplex PCR reads, yielding one entry per CDR3 protein. Here the sample spans hundreds of thousands of distinct CDR3 sequences, about 19% being singletons. Initially, at the first diagnosis of hyperthyroidism and before any ophthalmopathy symptoms, blood was sampled. Findings of the study overall: Ophthalmopathy got predicted by the model a median approximately 6.4 months before its onset. Stable hyperthyroidism was told apart from ophthalmopathy by a model built on 13 V-J features.

Turning to this clonotype: Its antigen is currently unknown.

The CDR3 totals 13 residues. Trimming removed 1 base at V and 6 bases at J, with 10 bases between. From germline, CDR1 is SGHVS and CDR2 FNYEAQ. The rearrangement links TRBV7-6 to TRBJ2-7; possible D gene TRBD2, 5 bases. The sequence was obtained from a woman in her fifties or sixties with Graves' hyperthyroidism that later progressed to Graves' ophthalmopathy. Sequenced sample: blood. The CDR3, as DNA: TGTGCCAGCAGCTTAGGGGAGAATCTCGAGCAGTACTTC. Protein product: CASSLGENLEQYF.